Listed below are T cell receptor beta chains from one sample, sequenced in a study of blood T cell repertoires in COVID-19. TCRdb's table, derived via immunoSEQ multiplex PCR, lists solely in-frame clones and lacks some. The data show 250,000 to 350,000 clones, approximately 83% seen once. Sequencing was done on a sample of PBMCs or T cells enriched from blood (not recorded which). The receptors were sampled from a woman aged 25 to 39 who had recovered from COVID-19. Each CDR3 is given with its conserved first and last residue. The order of the fields is D gene, V gene, CDR3 protein. A D gene is named only where the DNA matches it firmly.

D: TRBD1; V: TRBV9; CDR3: CASSVGSGQGANEQFF
D: NA; V: TRBV6-2/TRBV6-3; CDR3: CASNPGAQPQHF
D: TRBD2; V: TRBV5-1; CDR3: CASRTRLAGSYEQYF
D: NA; V: TRBV27; CDR3: CASSLYGTNTRRPATNEKLFF
D: NA; V: TRBV4-1; CDR3: CASSQGSSGNTIYF
D: NA; V: TRBV27; CDR3: CASSLGRDYGYTF
D: TRBD1; V: TRBV28; CDR3: CASRTGGFDNSPLHF
D: NA; V: TRBV27; CDR3: CASRQLRPNTEAFF
D: TRBD2; V: TRBV10-1; CDR3: CASSGTSGRLNEQFF
D: TRBD1; V: TRBV27; CDR3: CASSFGQGVLDGYTF
D: TRBD2; V: TRBV7-2; CDR3: CASSLSGSGPNEQFF
D: TRBD1; V: TRBV6-5; CDR3: CASRTGGGYTF
D: NA; V: TRBV19; CDR3: CASSMNSPYSNQPQHF
D: TRBD1; V: TRBV15; CDR3: CATSRGGDRGPYEQYF
D: NA; V: TRBV5-1; CDR3: CASSLTLGGDMNTEAFF
D: TRBD1; V: TRBV14; CDR3: CASSLGQGNSPLHF
D: NA; V: TRBV7-9; CDR3: CASSLEVGNYTF
D: TRBD1; V: TRBV4-2; CDR3: CASSQGTGTYGYTF
D: TRBD1; V: TRBV18; CDR3: CASSEFEGASYNEQFF
D: NA; V: TRBV5-1; CDR3: CASSTHGGGTHYEQFF
D: NA; V: TRBV4-1; CDR3: CASSHPVAGYNEQFF
D: TRBD1; V: TRBV10-3; CDR3: CAIKGQVNEKLFF
D: TRBD2; V: TRBV7-8; CDR3: CASSLELAGGPYEQYF
D: TRBD1; V: TRBV7-2; CDR3: CASSVKTGFEQYF
D: NA; V: TRBV13; CDR3: CASSLNLERNIQYF
D: TRBD2; V: TRBV7-8; CDR3: CASSPRLAGYNEQFF
D: TRBD2; V: TRBV5-1; CDR3: CASSLGRAGLYF
D: TRBD1; V: TRBV4-1; CDR3: CASSRGLGQSQDGYTF
D: TRBD2; V: TRBV28; CDR3: CASSQTGLAGGGSTDTQYF
D: NA; V: TRBV25-1; CDR3: CASSPQGPLNYGYTF
D: NA; V: TRBV13; CDR3: CASSLGQGSTGTPLHF
D: TRBD2; V: TRBV7-9; CDR3: CASSGDTGELFF
D: NA; V: TRBV11-2; CDR3: CASSLEVGASYGYTF
D: NA; V: TRBV2; CDR3: CASSELKRSGAFF
D: NA; V: TRBV13; CDR3: CASSLTTGLFSNSPLHF
D: TRBD2; V: TRBV7-3; CDR3: CASSIAGGLDEQFF
D: NA; V: TRBV3-1/TRBV3-2; CDR3: CASSYQGGNEQFF
D: NA; V: TRBV7-2; CDR3: CASSLGQGIGSYEQYF
D: NA; V: TRBV5-1; CDR3: CASSLAGNAGELFF
D: NA; V: TRBV6-2/TRBV6-3; CDR3: CASSLSPGEGPEKLFF
D: NA; V: TRBV6-1; CDR3: CASSGRSTGTGNTIYF
D: TRBD1; V: TRBV19; CDR3: CASRPGTGKINQPQHF
D: NA; V: TRBV15; CDR3: CATSERSYEEQYF
D: NA; V: TRBV7-2; CDR3: CASSQGLAREGQFF
D: NA; V: TRBV6-5; CDR3: CASSYSGGAGANVLTF
D: NA; V: TRBV4-2; CDR3: CASSQVSSYGPKGGDTQYF
D: NA; V: TRBV11-2; CDR3: CASSFTRIFTDTQYF
D: NA; V: TRBV18; CDR3: CASSPLRVETQYF
D: NA; V: TRBV5-1; CDR3: CASSPGQETQYF
D: NA; V: TRBV27; CDR3: CASSLRQEGYSPLHF